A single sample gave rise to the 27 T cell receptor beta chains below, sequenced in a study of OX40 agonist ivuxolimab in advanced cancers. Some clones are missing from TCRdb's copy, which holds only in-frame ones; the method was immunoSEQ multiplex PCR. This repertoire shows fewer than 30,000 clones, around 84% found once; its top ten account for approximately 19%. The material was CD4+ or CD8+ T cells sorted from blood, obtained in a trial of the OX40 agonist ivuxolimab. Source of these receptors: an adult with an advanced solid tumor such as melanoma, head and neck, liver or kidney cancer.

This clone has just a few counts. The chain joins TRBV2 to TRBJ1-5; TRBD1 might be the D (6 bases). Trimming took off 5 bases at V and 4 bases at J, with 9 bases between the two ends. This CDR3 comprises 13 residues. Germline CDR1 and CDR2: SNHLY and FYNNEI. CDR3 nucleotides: TGTGCCAGCAGTCCAGGGGTGAATCAGCCCCAGCATTTT. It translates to CASSPGVNQPQHF.

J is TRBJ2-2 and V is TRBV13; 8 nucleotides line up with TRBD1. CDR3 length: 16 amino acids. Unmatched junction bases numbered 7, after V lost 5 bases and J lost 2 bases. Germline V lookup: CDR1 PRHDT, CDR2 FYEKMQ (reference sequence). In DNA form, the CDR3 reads TGTGCCAGCAGCCCTCGACAGGGGACCAACACCGGGGAGCTGTTTTTT. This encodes CASSPRQGTNTGELFF.

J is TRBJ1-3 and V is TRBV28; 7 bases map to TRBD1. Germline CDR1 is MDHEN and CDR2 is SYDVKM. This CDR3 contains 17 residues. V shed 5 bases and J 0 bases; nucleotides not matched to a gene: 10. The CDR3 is CASSPLTGPSSGNTIYF. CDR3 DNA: TGTGCCAGCAGTCCGTTGACAGGGCCGAGCTCTGGAAACACCATATATTTT.

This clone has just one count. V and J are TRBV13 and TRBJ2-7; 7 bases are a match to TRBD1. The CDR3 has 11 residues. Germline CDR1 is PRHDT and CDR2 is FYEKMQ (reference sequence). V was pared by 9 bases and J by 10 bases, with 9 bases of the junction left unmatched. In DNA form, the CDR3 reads TGTGCCAGAAGACAGGGTCCCACTCAGTACTTC. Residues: CARRQGPTQYF. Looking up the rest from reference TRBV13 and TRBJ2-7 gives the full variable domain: AAGVIQSPRHLIKEKRETATLKCYPIPRHDTVYWYQQGPGQDPQFLISFYEKMQSDKGSIPDRFSAQQFSDYHSELNMSSLELGDSALYFCARRQGPTQYFGPGTRLTVT.

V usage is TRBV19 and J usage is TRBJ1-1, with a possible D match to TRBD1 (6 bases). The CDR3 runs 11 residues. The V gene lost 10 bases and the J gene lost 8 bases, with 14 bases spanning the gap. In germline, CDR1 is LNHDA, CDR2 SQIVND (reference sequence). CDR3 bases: TGTGCCACCGCCTCGGGGGGCGAAGCTTTCTTT. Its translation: CATASGGEAFF.

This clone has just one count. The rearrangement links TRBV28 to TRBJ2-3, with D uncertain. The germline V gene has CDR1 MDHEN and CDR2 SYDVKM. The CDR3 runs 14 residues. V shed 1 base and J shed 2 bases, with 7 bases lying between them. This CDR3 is CASSLSQVTDTQYF. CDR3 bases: TGTGCCAGCAGTTTATCCCAAGTCACAGATACGCAGTATTTT.

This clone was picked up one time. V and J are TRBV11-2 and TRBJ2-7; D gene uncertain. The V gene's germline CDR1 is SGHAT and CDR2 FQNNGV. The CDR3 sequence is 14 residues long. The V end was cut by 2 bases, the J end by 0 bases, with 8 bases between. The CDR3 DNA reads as TGTGCCAGCAGCTTACCGGACGTCTCCTACGAGCAGTACTTC. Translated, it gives CASSLPDVSYEQYF. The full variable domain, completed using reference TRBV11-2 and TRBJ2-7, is EAGVAQSPRYKIIEKRQSVAFWCNPISGHATLYWYQQILGQGPKLLIQFQNNGVVDDSQLPKDRFSAERLKGVDSTLKIQPAKLEDSAVYLCASSLPDVSYEQYFGPGTRLTVT.

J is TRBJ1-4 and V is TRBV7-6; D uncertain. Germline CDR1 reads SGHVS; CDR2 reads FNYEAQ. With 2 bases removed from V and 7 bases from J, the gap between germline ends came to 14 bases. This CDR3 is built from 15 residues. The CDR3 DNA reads TGTGCCAGCAGCTTAATGCCTCGAGAGGCTGAAAAACTGTTTTTT. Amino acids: CASSLMPREAEKLFF.

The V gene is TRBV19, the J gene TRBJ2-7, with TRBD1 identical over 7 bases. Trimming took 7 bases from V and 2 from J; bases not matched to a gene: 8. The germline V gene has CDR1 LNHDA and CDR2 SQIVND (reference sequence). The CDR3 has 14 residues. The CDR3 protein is CASKAPGQPYEQYF. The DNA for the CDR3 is TGTGCCAGTAAGGCCCCGGGACAGCCCTACGAGCAGTACTTC.

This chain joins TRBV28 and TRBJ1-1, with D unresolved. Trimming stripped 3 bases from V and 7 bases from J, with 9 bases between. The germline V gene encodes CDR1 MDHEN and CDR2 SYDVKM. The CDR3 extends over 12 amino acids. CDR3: CASSLMRDEAFF. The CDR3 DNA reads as TGTGCCAGCAGTTTGATGCGAGATGAAGCTTTCTTT.

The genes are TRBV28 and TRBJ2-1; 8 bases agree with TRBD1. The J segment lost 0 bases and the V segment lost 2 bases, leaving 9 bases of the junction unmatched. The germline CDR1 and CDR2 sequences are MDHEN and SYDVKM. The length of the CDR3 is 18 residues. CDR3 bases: TGTGCCAGCAGTTTACCGACCGGGACAGGTAGCTCCTACAATGAGCAGTTCTTC. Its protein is CASSLPTGTGSSYNEQFF. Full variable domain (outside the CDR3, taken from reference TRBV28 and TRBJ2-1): DVKVTQSSRYLVKRTGEKVFLECVQDMDHENMFWYRQDPGLGLRLIYFSYDVKMKEKGDIPEGYSVSREKKERFSLILESASTNQTSMYLCASSLPTGTGSSYNEQFFGPGTRLTVL.

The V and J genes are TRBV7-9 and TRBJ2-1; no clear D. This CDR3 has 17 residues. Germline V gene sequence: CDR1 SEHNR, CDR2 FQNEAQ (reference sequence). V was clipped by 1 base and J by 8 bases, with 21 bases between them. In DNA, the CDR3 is TGTGCCAGCAGCTTAGGATCCGCACAGTCAGTCATCGATGAGCAGTTCTTC. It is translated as CASSLGSAQSVIDEQFF.

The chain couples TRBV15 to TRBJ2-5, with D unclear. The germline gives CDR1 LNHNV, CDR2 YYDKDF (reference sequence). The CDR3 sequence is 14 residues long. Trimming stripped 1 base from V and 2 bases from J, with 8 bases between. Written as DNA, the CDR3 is TGTGCCACCAGCAGAGGAGACACACAAGAGACCCAGTACTTC. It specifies CATSRGDTQETQYF.

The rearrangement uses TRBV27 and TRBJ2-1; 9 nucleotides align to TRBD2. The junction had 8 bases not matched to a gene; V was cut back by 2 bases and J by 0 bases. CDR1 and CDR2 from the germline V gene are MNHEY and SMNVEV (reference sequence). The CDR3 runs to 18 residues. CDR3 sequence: CASSLKGLAGSSYNEQFF. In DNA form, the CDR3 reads TGTGCCAGCAGTTTAAAGGGGCTAGCGGGGAGCTCCTACAATGAGCAGTTCTTC.

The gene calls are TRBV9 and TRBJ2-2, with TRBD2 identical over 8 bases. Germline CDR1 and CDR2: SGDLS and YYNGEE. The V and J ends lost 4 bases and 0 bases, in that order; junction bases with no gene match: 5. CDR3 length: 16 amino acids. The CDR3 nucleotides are TGTGCCAGCAGCCGGGGGGGTCAGGCGAACACCGGGGAGCTGTTTTTT. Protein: CASSRGGQANTGELFF.

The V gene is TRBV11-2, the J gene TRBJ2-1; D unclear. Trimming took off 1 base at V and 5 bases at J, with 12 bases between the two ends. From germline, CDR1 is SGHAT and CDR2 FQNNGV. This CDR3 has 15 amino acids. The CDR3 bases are TGTGCCAGCAGCTTAGGAGGTGGGTTCAACAATGAGCAGTTCTTC. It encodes CASSLGGGFNNEQFF.

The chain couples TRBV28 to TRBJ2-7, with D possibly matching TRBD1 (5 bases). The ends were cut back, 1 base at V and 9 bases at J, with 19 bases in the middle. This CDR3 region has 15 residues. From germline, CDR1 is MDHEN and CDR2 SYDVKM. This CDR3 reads CASSLSRTLLAMQYF. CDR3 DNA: TGTGCCAGCAGTTTATCCCGGACACTACTCGCTATGCAGTACTTC.

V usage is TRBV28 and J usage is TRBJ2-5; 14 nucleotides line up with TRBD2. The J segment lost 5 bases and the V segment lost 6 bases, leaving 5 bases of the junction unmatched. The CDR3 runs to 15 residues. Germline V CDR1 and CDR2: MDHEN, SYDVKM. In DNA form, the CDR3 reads TGTGCCAGCAGATGGGGACTAGCGGGAGAGGAGACCCAGTACTTC. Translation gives CASRWGLAGEETQYF. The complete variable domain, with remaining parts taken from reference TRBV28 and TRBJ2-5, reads DVKVTQSSRYLVKRTGEKVFLECVQDMDHENMFWYRQDPGLGLRLIYFSYDVKMKEKGDIPEGYSVSREKKERFSLILESASTNQTSMYLCASRWGLAGEETQYFGPGTRLLVL.

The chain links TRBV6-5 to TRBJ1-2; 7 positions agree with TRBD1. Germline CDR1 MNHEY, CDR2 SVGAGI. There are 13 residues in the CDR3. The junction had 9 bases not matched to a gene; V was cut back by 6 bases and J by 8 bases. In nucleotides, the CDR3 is TGTGCCAGCAGCCCCGACAGGGCTGGCGGCTACACCTTC. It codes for CASSPDRAGGYTF.

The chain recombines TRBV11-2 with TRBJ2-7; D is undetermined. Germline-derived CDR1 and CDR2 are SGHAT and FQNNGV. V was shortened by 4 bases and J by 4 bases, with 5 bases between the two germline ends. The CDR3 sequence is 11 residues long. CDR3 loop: CASSSKYEQYF. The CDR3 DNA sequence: TGTGCCAGCAGCTCTAAGTACGAGCAGTACTTC.

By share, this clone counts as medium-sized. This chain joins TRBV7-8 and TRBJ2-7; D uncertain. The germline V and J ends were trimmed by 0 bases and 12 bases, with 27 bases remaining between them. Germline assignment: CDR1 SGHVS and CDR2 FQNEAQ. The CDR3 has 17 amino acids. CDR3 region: CASSLAIVVGSFLSPYF. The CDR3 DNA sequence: TGTGCCAGCAGCTTAGCGATAGTAGTCGGCAGCTTCCTCTCCCCGTACTTC.

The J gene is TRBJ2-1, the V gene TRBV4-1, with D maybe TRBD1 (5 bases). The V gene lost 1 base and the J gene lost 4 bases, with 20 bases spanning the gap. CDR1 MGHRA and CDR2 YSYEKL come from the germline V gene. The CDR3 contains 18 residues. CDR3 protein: CASSQAGQTVDPYNEQFF. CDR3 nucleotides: TGCGCCAGCAGCCAAGCCGGGCAGACAGTCGACCCGTACAATGAGCAGTTCTTC.

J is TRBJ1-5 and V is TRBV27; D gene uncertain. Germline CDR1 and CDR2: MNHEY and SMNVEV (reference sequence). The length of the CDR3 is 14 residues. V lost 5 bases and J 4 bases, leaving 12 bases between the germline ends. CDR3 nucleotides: TGTGCCAGCAGTCCCCTGGGCCTAAATCAGCCCCAGCATTTT. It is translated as CASSPLGLNQPQHF.

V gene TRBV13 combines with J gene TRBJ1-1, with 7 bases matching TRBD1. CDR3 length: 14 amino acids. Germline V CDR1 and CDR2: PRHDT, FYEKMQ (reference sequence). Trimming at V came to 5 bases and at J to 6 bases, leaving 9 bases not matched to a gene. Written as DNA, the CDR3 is TGTGCCAGCAGCATCCTGACAGGGCGTTCTGAAGCTTTCTTT. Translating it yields CASSILTGRSEAFF.

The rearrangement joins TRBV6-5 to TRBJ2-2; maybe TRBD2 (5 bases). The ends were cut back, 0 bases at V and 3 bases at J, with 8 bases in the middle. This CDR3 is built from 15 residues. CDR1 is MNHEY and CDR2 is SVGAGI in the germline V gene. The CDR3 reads CASSYSGAYTGELFF. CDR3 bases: TGTGCCAGCAGTTACTCGGGAGCCTACACCGGGGAGCTGTTTTTT.

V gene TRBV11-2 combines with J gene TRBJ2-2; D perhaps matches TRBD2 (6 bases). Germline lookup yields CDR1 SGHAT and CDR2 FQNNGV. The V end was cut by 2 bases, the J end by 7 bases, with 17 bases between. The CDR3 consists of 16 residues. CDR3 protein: CASSLWGGGTVGELFF. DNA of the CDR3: TGTGCCAGCAGCTTATGGGGCGGCGGGACGGTCGGGGAGCTGTTTTTT.

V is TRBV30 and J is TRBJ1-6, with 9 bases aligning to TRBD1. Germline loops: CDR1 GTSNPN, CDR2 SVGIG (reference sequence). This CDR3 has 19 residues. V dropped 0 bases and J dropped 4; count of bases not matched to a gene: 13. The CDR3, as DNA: TGTGCCTGGAGTGTACCCCCCTGGGACAGGGAAGATTATAATTCACCCCTCCACTTT. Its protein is CAWSVPPWDREDYNSPLHF.